A selection of T cell receptor beta chains follows, all from one sample in a study of blood T cells in healthy people across ages. TCRdb called the 5' RACE reads again in MiXCR, with one record for every CDR3 protein. Of hundreds of thousands of distinct CDR3 sequences in the sample, roughly 48% were seen once. The sequencing input was blood. The receptors originated from a man under 40 in good health. Each CDR3 is given with its conserved first and last residue. Some rows have no size entry. The others give once, few or many, or a class for an expanded clone.

len: 16
v_gene: TRBV4-3
abundance: NA
CDR3aa: CASSRTPTDPNYGYTF

len: 15
v_gene: TRBV7-2
abundance: once
CDR3aa: CASSLGQSLGETQYF

len: 16
v_gene: TRBV6-1
abundance: many
CDR3aa: CASSEPPQSLNYGYTF

len: 14
v_gene: TRBV20-1
abundance: NA
CDR3aa: CSAGLPGTEETQYF

len: 10
v_gene: TRBV20-1
abundance: few
CDR3aa: CSAPGKTQYF

len: 14
v_gene: TRBV11-2
abundance: NA
CDR3aa: CASSLYVEGETQYF

len: 14
v_gene: TRBV12-3/TRBV12-4
abundance: NA
CDR3aa: CASGLHIVQETQYF

len: 13
v_gene: TRBV29-1
abundance: NA
CDR3aa: CSVVATARDTQYF

len: 12
v_gene: TRBV7-2
abundance: NA
CDR3aa: CASSSINQPQHF

len: 14
v_gene: TRBV27
abundance: few
CDR3aa: CASSFIGNNEKLFF

len: 12
v_gene: TRBV6-6
abundance: few
CDR3aa: CASSSANQPQHF

len: 16
v_gene: TRBV20-1
abundance: NA
CDR3aa: CSASLYGTDPRETQYF

len: 15
v_gene: TRBV5-1
abundance: few
CDR3aa: CASSLEGGVNTEAFF

len: 17
v_gene: TRBV20-1
abundance: NA
CDR3aa: CSATGTSGGGSYNEQFF

len: 13
v_gene: TRBV6-5
abundance: NA
CDR3aa: CAHSRVPQETQYF

len: 15
v_gene: TRBV12-3/TRBV12-4
abundance: NA
CDR3aa: CATKPRTAYTGELFF

len: 15
v_gene: TRBV4-2
abundance: once
CDR3aa: CASSQGCGEVDEQYF

len: 12
v_gene: TRBV6-1
abundance: few
CDR3aa: CASSEESETQYF

len: 15
v_gene: TRBV5-5
abundance: few
CDR3aa: CASSLNTGSTDTQYF

len: 15
v_gene: TRBV3-1
abundance: few
CDR3aa: CASSPWRRTALGDTF

len: 15
v_gene: TRBV7-3
abundance: few
CDR3aa: CASSLQGAGSSEAFF

len: 13
v_gene: TRBV20-1
abundance: NA
CDR3aa: CSAHTGEGYGYTF

len: 12
v_gene: TRBV20-1
abundance: NA
CDR3aa: CRATGGSYEQYF

len: 15
v_gene: TRBV12-3/TRBV12-4
abundance: NA
CDR3aa: CASRNSGQGNYGYTF

len: 12
v_gene: TRBV4-2
abundance: few
CDR3aa: CASREGASGYTF

len: 15
v_gene: TRBV28
abundance: NA
CDR3aa: CASSNARPGTDTQYF

len: 14
v_gene: TRBV11-2
abundance: NA
CDR3aa: CASSRGLEGREQYF

len: 18
v_gene: TRBV20-1
abundance: NA
CDR3aa: CSATTPGRQSSGANVLTF

len: 15
v_gene: TRBV25-1
abundance: NA
CDR3aa: CASRASSSGKNEQYF

len: 13
v_gene: TRBV7-2
abundance: NA
CDR3aa: CASSLSRRDTQYF

len: 11
v_gene: TRBV24-1
abundance: NA
CDR3aa: CATSRSGQAFF

len: 12
v_gene: TRBV9
abundance: NA
CDR3aa: CASGVESYGYTF

len: 14
v_gene: TRBV27
abundance: NA
CDR3aa: CASSDGPDKNIQYF

len: 12
v_gene: TRBV7-2
abundance: NA
CDR3aa: CASSPQTFGYTF

len: 15
v_gene: TRBV7-2
abundance: once
CDR3aa: CASSFMGQGGEKLFF

len: 16
v_gene: TRBV7-9
abundance: NA
CDR3aa: CASSPRSPTGQETQYF

len: 12
v_gene: TRBV12-3/TRBV12-4
abundance: many
CDR3aa: CASSLAGEKLFF

len: 17
v_gene: TRBV27
abundance: NA
CDR3aa: CASSRPPRDGRNYGYTF

len: 13
v_gene: TRBV5-4
abundance: NA
CDR3aa: CASSLVGQHGYTF

len: 12
v_gene: TRBV29-1
abundance: NA
CDR3aa: CSVGDRRGEQFF

len: 18
v_gene: TRBV11-1
abundance: NA
CDR3aa: CASSYYRDSLINNSPLHF

len: 15
v_gene: TRBV28
abundance: NA
CDR3aa: CASSLLGLAKNIQYF

len: 16
v_gene: TRBV7-2
abundance: NA
CDR3aa: CASSPFRGGLQETQYF

len: 15
v_gene: TRBV7-2
abundance: NA
CDR3aa: CASSFVPGSGNTIYF

len: 13
v_gene: TRBV6-4
abundance: few
CDR3aa: CASARTPSDTQYF

len: 13
v_gene: TRBV10-3
abundance: few
CDR3aa: CAIRPFGTDTQYF

len: 14
v_gene: TRBV29-1
abundance: NA
CDR3aa: CSVEVGGSTDTQYF

len: 18
v_gene: TRBV6-5
abundance: once
CDR3aa: CASSYSRLAVSSYNEQFF